Included here is one T cell receptor (beta chain) sequence, with context. The data were obtained in a study of early T cells in non-severe SARS-CoV-2 infection. V was clipped by 4 bases and J by 4 bases; unmatched bases: 6. The CDR3 loop spans 14 amino acids. Germline-derived CDR1 and CDR2 are MNHEY and SVGEGT. TCRdb processed the 5' RACE reads anew with MiXCR; each CDR3 protein has one entry. The sample holds about 46,000 distinct CDR3 sequences, roughly 9.4% seen once. Sequencing was performed on whole blood, taken at baseline. The V call is TRBV6-2 or TRBV6-3, the J call TRBJ2-7; 8 nucleotides line up with TRBD2. The receptor was isolated from an adult who was a healthcare worker with PCR-confirmed SARS-CoV-2 infection or an uninfected control (not recorded which). As DNA, the CDR3 is TGTGCCAGCAGTTTTCAGCGGGAGTTGTACGAGCAGTACTTC. As protein: CASSFQRELYEQYF.